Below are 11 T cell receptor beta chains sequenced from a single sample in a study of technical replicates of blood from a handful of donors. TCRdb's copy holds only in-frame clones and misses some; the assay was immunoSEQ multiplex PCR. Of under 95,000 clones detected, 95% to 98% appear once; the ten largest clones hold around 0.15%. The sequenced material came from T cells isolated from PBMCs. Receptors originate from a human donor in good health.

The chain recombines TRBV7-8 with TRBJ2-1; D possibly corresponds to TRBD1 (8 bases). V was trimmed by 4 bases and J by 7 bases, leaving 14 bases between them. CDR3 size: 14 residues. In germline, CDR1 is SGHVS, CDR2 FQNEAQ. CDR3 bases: TGTGCCAGCAGCTACTACAGGGGGGGGAATGAGCAGTTCTTC. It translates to CASSYYRGGNEQFF.

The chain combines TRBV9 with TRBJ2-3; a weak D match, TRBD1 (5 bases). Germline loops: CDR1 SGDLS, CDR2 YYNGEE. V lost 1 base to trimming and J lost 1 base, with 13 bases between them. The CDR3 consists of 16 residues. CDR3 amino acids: CASSVLSGLGTDTQYF. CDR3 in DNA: TGTGCCAGCAGCGTACTTTCAGGGCTAGGCACAGATACGCAGTATTTT. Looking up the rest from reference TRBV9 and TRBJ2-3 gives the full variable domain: DSGVTQTPKHLITATGQRVTLRCSPRSGDLSVYWYQQSLDQGLQFLIQYYNGEERAKGNILERFSAQQFPDLHSELNLSSLELGDSALYFCASSVLSGLGTDTQYFGPGTRLTVL.

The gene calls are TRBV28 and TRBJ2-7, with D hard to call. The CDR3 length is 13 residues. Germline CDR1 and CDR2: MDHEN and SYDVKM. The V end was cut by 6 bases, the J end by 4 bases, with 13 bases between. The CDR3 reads CASRPRLHYEQYF. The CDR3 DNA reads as TGTGCCAGCAGACCCCGACTGCATTACGAGCAGTACTTC. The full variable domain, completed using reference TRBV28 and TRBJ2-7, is DVKVTQSSRYLVKRTGEKVFLECVQDMDHENMFWYRQDPGLGLRLIYFSYDVKMKEKGDIPEGYSVSREKKERFSLILESASTNQTSMYLCASRPRLHYEQYFGPGTRLTVT.

This chain's CDR3 is CASSLNRGGDTQYF. Written as DNA, the CDR3 is TGTGCCAGCAGCTTGAACAGGGGGGGAGATACGCAGTATTTT. The J gene is TRBJ2-3, the V gene TRBV5-5, with D maybe TRBD1 (8 bases). The CDR3 loop spans 14 amino acids. CDR1 SGHKS and CDR2 YYEKEE come from the germline V gene (reference sequence). Deletions cut 1 base from V and 5 bases from J, with 11 bases between.

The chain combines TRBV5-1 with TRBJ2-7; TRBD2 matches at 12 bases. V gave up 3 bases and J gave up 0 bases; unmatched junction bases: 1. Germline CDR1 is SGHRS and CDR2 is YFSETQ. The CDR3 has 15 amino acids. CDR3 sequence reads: CASSWTSGNSYEQYF. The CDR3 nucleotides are TGCGCCAGCAGCTGGACTAGCGGGAACTCCTACGAGCAGTACTTC. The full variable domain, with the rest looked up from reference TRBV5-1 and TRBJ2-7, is KAGVTQTPRYLIKTRGQQVTLSCSPISGHRSVSWYQQTPGQGLQFLFEYFSETQRNKGNFPGRFSGRQFSNSRSEMNVSTLELGDSALYLCASSWTSGNSYEQYFGPGTRLTVT.

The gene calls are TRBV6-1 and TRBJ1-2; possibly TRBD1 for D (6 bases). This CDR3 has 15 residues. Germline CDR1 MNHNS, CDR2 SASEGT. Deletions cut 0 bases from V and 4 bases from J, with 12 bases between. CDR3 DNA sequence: TGTGCCAGCAGTGAAGCGACAGGAAGCGGCTATGGCTACACCTTC. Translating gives CASSEATGSGYGYTF.

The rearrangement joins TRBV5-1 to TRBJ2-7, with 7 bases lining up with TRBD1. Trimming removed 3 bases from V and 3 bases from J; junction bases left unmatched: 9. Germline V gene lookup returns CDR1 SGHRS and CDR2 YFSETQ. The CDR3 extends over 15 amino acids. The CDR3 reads CASSWASPGGYEQYF. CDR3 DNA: TGCGCCAGCAGCTGGGCCTCTCCAGGGGGCTACGAGCAGTACTTC.

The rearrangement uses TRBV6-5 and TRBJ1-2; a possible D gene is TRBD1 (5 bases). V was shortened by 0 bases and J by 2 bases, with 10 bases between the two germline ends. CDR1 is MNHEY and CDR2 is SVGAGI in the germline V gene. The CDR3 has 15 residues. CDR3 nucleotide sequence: TGTGCCAGCAGTTACTCGATGGGGGGGAACTATGGCTACACCTTC. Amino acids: CASSYSMGGNYGYTF.

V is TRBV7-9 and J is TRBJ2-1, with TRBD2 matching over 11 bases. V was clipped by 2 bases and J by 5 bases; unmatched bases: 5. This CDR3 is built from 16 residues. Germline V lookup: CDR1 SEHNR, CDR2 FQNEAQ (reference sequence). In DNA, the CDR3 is TGTGCCAGCAGCTTAATTAGCGGGAGGGTCGACAATGAGCAGTTCTTC. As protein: CASSLISGRVDNEQFF.

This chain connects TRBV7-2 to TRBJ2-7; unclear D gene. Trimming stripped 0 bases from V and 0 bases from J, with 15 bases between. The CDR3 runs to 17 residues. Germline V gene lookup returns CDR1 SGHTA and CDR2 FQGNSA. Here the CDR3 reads CASSLALPLPSSYEQYF. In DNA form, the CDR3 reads TGTGCCAGCAGCTTAGCGCTCCCCCTCCCCAGCTCCTACGAGCAGTACTTC.

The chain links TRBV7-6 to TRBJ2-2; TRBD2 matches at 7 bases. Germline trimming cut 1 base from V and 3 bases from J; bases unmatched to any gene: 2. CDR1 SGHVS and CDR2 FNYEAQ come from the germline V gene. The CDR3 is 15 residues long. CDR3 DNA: TGTGCCAGCAGCTTAGATGGGGGGGACACCGGGGAGCTGTTTTTT. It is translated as CASSLDGGDTGELFF.